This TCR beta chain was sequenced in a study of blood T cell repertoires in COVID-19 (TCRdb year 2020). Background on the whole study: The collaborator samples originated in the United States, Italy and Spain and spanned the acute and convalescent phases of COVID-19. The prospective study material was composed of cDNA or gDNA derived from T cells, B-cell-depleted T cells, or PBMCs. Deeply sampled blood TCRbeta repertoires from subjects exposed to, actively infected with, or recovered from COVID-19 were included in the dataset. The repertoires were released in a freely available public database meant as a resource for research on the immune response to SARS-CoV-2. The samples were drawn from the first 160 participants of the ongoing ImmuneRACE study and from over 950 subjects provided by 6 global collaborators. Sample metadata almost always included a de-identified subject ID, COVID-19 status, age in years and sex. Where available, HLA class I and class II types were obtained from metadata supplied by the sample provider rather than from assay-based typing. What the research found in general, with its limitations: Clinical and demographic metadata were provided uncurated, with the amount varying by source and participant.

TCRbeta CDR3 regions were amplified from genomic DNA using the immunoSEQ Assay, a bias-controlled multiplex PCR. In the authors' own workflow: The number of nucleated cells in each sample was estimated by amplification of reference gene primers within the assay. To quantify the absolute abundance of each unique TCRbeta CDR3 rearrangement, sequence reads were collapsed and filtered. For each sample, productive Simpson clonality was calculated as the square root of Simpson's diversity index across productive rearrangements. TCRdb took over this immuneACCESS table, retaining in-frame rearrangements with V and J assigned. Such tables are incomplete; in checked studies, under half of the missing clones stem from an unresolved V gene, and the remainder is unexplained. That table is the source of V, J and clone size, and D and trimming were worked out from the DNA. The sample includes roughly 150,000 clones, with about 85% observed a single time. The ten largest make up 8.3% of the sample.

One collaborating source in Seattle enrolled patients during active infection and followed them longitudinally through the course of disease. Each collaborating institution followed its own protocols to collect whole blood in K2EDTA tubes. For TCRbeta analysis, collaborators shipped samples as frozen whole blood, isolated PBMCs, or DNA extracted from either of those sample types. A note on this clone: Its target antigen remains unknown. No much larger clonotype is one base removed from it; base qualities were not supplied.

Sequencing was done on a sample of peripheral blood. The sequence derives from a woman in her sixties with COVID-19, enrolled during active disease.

The CDR3 corresponds to CASSLYGTSSNYGYTF. The bases are TGTGCCAGCAGCTTGTACGGGACAAGTAGTAACTATGGCTACACCTTC. Recombination linked TRBV7-6 to TRBJ1-2, and TRBD1 may be the D gene, going by 6 matching bases. Reading from cysteine to phenylalanine, the CDR3 counts 16 amino acids. Only the CDR3 DNA is retained, 48 bases long and in frame from the first base. The trim is 3 bases for V and 1 base for J, with a gap of 15 bases between the germline ends. For CDR1 and CDR2, the germline V gene lists SGHVS and FNYEAQ.